These 21 T cell receptor beta chains were all obtained from the same sample, sequenced in a study of T cell responses to AZD1222 COVID-19 vaccine. Assay used: immunoSEQ multiplex PCR; TCRdb lists only in-frame clones, some missing. The profile covers under 200,000 clones, with approximately 94% appearing a single time and approximately 4% taken by the ten largest. The sequences come from peripheral blood, collected 28 days after the second dose of the MenACWY control vaccine. Source of these receptors: an adult who received the MenACWY meningococcal vaccine as a control.

Comments on this clone: A junction end diverges from the germline sequence, so it may reflect a read error. The V gene is TRBV2, the J gene TRBJ2-7; D remains ambiguous. This CDR3 is 10 amino acids long. The germline V gene has CDR1 SNHLY and CDR2 FYNNEI. In DNA form, the CDR3 reads TGTGCCAGCAGGGAAGGCGAGCAGTACTTC. As protein: CASREGEQYF. The full variable domain, with the rest looked up from reference TRBV2 and TRBJ2-7, is EPEVTQTPSHQVTQMGQEVILRCVPISNHLYFYWYRQILGQKVEFLVSFYNNEISEKSEIFDDQFSVERPDGSNFTLKIRSTKLEDSAMYFCASREGEQYFGPGTRLTVT.

DNA for the CDR3: TGTGCCAGCAGTGCTGGGGGAGCTAACTATGGCTACACCTTC. Translated, it gives CASSAGGANYGYTF. The chain uses TRBV6-6 and TRBJ1-2; D possibly corresponds to TRBD1 (5 bases). This CDR3 has 14 amino acids. V was pared by 5 bases and J by 0 bases, with 10 bases between. Germline V gives CDR1 MNHNY, CDR2 SVGAGI (reference sequence).

The chain recombines TRBV4-1 with TRBJ2-7; 10 bases match TRBD2. The CDR3 is made up of 15 amino acids. The V gene's germline CDR1 is MGHRA and CDR2 YSYEKL. The V segment lost 4 bases and the J segment 6 bases; nucleotides outside the gene matches: 9. CDR3 region: CASSLTSGKSPEQYF. CDR3 nucleotides: TGCGCCAGCAGCCTAACTAGCGGGAAAAGTCCCGAGCAGTACTTC.

This chain uses TRBV9 with TRBJ2-1; no definite D call. This CDR3 has 15 residues. Germline lookup yields CDR1 SGDLS and CDR2 YYNGEE. Trimming pared 0 bases from V and 2 bases from J, leaving 9 bases between. As DNA, the CDR3 is TGTGCCAGCAGCGTAGACGGGTGGCCCTACAATGAGCAGTTCTTC. Encoded protein: CASSVDGWPYNEQFF.

This chain uses TRBV4-2 with TRBJ1-2; D unclear. V was trimmed by 0 bases and J by 3 bases, leaving 8 bases between them. The germline V gene encodes CDR1 LGHNA and CDR2 YNFKEQ. CDR3 length equals 14 residues. DNA for the CDR3: TGTGCCAGCAGCCAAGATAACCGGGACTATGGCTACACCTTC. Residues: CASSQDNRDYGYTF.

Turning to this clone: Other DNA sequences in this specimen translate into the identical CDR3. The chain joins TRBV7-9 to TRBJ1-1; a possible D gene is TRBD1 (5 bases). The germline V gene encodes CDR1 SEHNR and CDR2 FQNEAQ (reference sequence). V was shortened by 5 bases and J by 1 base, with 8 bases between the two germline ends. This CDR3 is built from 13 residues. In DNA form, the CDR3 reads TGTGCCAGCAGCCGGGACGGGAACACTGAAGCTTTCTTT. This gives the protein CASSRDGNTEAFF.

This chain connects TRBV7-6 to TRBJ2-1; D not resolved. CDR1 and CDR2 (germline): SGHVS, FNYEAQ. CDR3 length: 18 residues. Between the trimmed V and J ends, which lost 5 bases and 5 bases, there was a span of 25 bases. DNA for the CDR3: TGTGCCAGCAGCCCCAATATTCCCGGCGGTCCTAGGGACAATGAGCAGTTCTTC. This encodes CASSPNIPGGPRDNEQFF.

V gene TRBV5-1 combines with J gene TRBJ2-3; the match to TRBD2 covers 12 bases. The CDR3 is made up of 16 amino acids. Trimming cost V 3 bases and J 7 bases; bases outside gene matches: 9. Germline V gene data show CDR1 as SGHRS and CDR2 as YFSETQ. The CDR3 bases are TGCGCCAGCAGCTCTACTACTAGCGGGAGGTTGAATACGCAGTATTTT. It encodes CASSSTTSGRLNTQYF.

The chain couples TRBV28 to TRBJ2-7, with D tentatively TRBD1 or TRBD2 (7 bases each). CDR1 MDHEN and CDR2 SYDVKM come from the germline V gene. The CDR3 contains 13 residues. Trimming shortened V by 6 bases and J by 2 bases, and 11 bases separated the two germline ends. The CDR3 region has the DNA TGTGCCAGCAGCAGGGGGGGAACCTACGAGCAGTACTTC. Its translation is CASSRGGTYEQYF.

The V call is TRBV5-4, the J call TRBJ2-7; no reliable D call. Per germline, CDR1 SGHNT and CDR2 YYREEE (reference sequence). CDR3 length: 13 amino acids. Trimming pared 0 bases from V and 4 bases from J, leaving 8 bases between. In nucleotides, the CDR3 is TGTGCCAGCAGCTTGGACGGTGGATACGAGCAGTACTTC. Protein: CASSLDGGYEQYF.

The V gene is TRBV4-3, the J gene TRBJ1-4, with a possible D match to TRBD1 (6 bases). The CDR3 sequence is 17 residues long. Trimming pared 3 bases from V and 0 bases from J, leaving 14 bases between. CDR1 LGHNA and CDR2 YSLEER come from the germline V gene. The CDR3 DNA reads TGCGCCAGCAGCCACCTGGACAGATCAGCAACTAATGAAAAACTGTTTTTT. Protein: CASSHLDRSATNEKLFF.

This clone was recorded once. The rearrangement uses TRBV28 and TRBJ2-6; possibly TRBD1 for D (7 bases). CDR3 size: 15 residues. CDR1 and CDR2 from the germline V gene are MDHEN and SYDVKM. Trimming pared 7 bases from V and 2 bases from J, leaving 12 bases between. CDR3 sequence reads: CASIFRGAGANVLTF. DNA of the CDR3: TGTGCCAGCATTTTCAGGGGGGCTGGGGCCAACGTCCTGACTTTC.

The chain is built from TRBV4-3 and TRBJ1-2; 7 nucleotides line up with TRBD1. V trimming: 0 bases; J trimming: 3 bases; junction bases outside the gene matches: 4. The germline CDR1 and CDR2 sequences are LGHNA and YSLEER. The CDR3 spans 15 residues. The CDR3: CASSQEGRGDYGYTF. The CDR3 DNA is TGCGCCAGCAGCCAAGAGGGCAGGGGGGACTATGGCTACACCTTC.

This chain connects TRBV19 to TRBJ1-1; D perhaps matches TRBD1 (6 bases). The CDR3 spans 17 residues. The V end lost 7 bases, the J end lost 1 base, and 22 bases lay between the germline ends. Looked up from germline, CDR1 is LNHDA and CDR2 is SQIVND (reference sequence). CDR3 in amino acids: CASIKEALRGGNTEAFF. The CDR3 nucleotides are TGTGCCAGTATTAAAGAGGCGCTGAGGGGGGGGAACACTGAAGCTTTCTTT.

The chain is built from TRBV4-1 and TRBJ2-3; 8 bases are shared with TRBD1. The CDR3 runs 19 residues. The germline CDR1 and CDR2 sequences are MGHRA and YSYEKL. The trim removed 4 bases at V and 0 bases at J, leaving 15 bases unmatched. The CDR3 protein is CASSLGRTGRILSTDTQYF. The CDR3 bases are TGCGCCAGCAGCCTCGGAAGGACAGGGCGGATACTCAGCACAGATACGCAGTATTTT.

The V gene is TRBV30, the J gene TRBJ1-3; D remains unclear. The V and J ends lost 1 base and 3 bases respectively, with 13 bases between them. This CDR3 has 15 residues. Germline V CDR1 and CDR2: GTSNPN, SVGIG (reference sequence). The CDR3 sequence is CAWSGMGFGGNTIYF. Here the CDR3 DNA reads TGTGCCTGGAGTGGAATGGGGTTCGGTGGAAACACCATATATTTT. Full variable domain (rest looked up from reference TRBV30 and TRBJ1-3): SQTIHQWPATLVQPVGSPLSLECTVEGTSNPNLYWYRQAAGRGLQLLFYSVGIGQISSEVPQNLSASRPQDRQFILSSKKLLLSDSGFYLCAWSGMGFGGNTIYFGEGSWLTVV.

The chain joins TRBV6-1 to TRBJ1-1; 7 bases map to TRBD1. Germline CDR1 MNHNS, CDR2 SASEGT. V dropped 0 bases and J dropped 1; count of bases not matched to a gene: 8. The CDR3 covers 17 residues. The CDR3 nucleotides read TGTGCCAGCAGTGAAGCGTCTTGGGGACAGAAGAACACTGAAGCTTTCTTT. Amino acids: CASSEASWGQKNTEAFF.

The chain recombines TRBV2 with TRBJ2-3; unclear D gene. The CDR3 is 11 amino acids. Trimming cost V 4 bases and J 8 bases, with 7 bases left between them. The germline V gene has CDR1 SNHLY and CDR2 FYNNEI. CDR3: CASSGAITQYF. The CDR3 DNA is TGTGCCAGCAGTGGGGCCATTACGCAGTATTTT. The variable domain in full, with the rest retrieved from reference TRBV2 and TRBJ2-3, is EPEVTQTPSHQVTQMGQEVILRCVPISNHLYFYWYRQILGQKVEFLVSFYNNEISEKSEIFDDQFSVERPDGSNFTLKIRSTKLEDSAMYFCASSGAITQYFGPGTRLTVL.

V is TRBV5-1 and J is TRBJ2-1; the match to TRBD2 covers 14 bases. The length of the CDR3 is 15 residues. V shed 4 bases and J 9 bases; nucleotides not matched to a gene: 6. The germline V gene encodes CDR1 SGHRS and CDR2 YFSETQ. Here the CDR3 DNA reads TGCGCCAGCAGCGGGGGACTAGCGGGAGTTGGTGAGCAGTTCTTC. It codes for CASSGGLAGVGEQFF. The full variable domain, its missing parts supplied by reference TRBV5-1 and TRBJ2-1, is KAGVTQTPRYLIKTRGQQVTLSCSPISGHRSVSWYQQTPGQGLQFLFEYFSETQRNKGNFPGRFSGRQFSNSRSEMNVSTLELGDSALYLCASSGGLAGVGEQFFGPGTRLTVL.

This clone was seen only a few times. This rearrangement joins TRBV5-1 to TRBJ1-2; 8 bases fit TRBD1. With V trimmed by 4 bases and J by 4 bases, 6 bases remained unmatched. This CDR3 has 14 amino acids. CDR1 and CDR2 (germline): SGHRS, YFSETQ. CDR3 sequence (DNA): TGCGCCAGCAGCGGGACAGGCAACCTCTATGGCTACACCTTC. Translation: CASSGTGNLYGYTF.

The CDR3 nucleotides read TGTGCCAGCAGTCAGAGGGACAGATACAATGAGCAGTTCTTC. Translating gives CASSQRDRYNEQFF. This chain links TRBV5-5 with TRBJ2-1, with 7 bases aligning to TRBD1. Germline V gene lookup returns CDR1 SGHKS and CDR2 YYEKEE (reference sequence). There are 14 residues in the CDR3. V trimming: 5 bases; J trimming: 4 bases; junction bases outside the gene matches: 6.